The 17 T cell receptor beta chains in this list originate from one sample, sequenced in a study of control samples from healthy donors and cancer patients. Sequencing was performed with immunoSEQ multiplex PCR; in TCRdb, only in-frame clones are kept and a portion is missing. This table holds 80,000 or so clones, less than 95% found once. The specimen sequenced was blood. The receptors stem from a woman in her 40s in good health.

This clone has a single count. The chain has TRBV19 and TRBJ2-3; D unclear. The germline V and J ends were trimmed by 6 bases and 0 bases, with 13 bases remaining between them. The CDR3 has 15 amino acids. CDR1 and CDR2 (germline): LNHDA, SQIVND (reference sequence). The CDR3 coding sequence is TGTGCCAGTAGCCTCGCAGGCCGAAGCACAGATACGCAGTATTTT. Amino acid sequence: CASSLAGRSTDTQYF.

The chain couples TRBV5-1 to TRBJ1-4, with D tentatively TRBD1 (6 bases). V was shortened by 5 bases and J by 4 bases, with 12 bases between the two germline ends. Per germline, CDR1 SGHRS and CDR2 YFSETQ. This CDR3 contains 14 residues. The DNA of the CDR3 is TGCGCCAGCAGGCGTGGACAGAGTAATGAAAAACTGTTTTTT. Amino acid sequence: CASRRGQSNEKLFF.

This chain joins TRBV6-5 and TRBJ2-1, with 7 bases matching TRBD2. The CDR3 runs 12 residues. Germline CDR1 and CDR2: MNHEY and SVGAGI. V lost 7 bases, J lost 4 bases, and 1 base stayed unmatched. CDR3 amino acids: CASTGGYNEQFF. The CDR3 DNA reads as TGTGCCAGCACCGGGGGGTACAATGAGCAGTTCTTC.

The chain combines TRBV19 with TRBJ1-1; TRBD1 aligns across 7 bases. In germline, CDR1 is LNHDA, CDR2 SQIVND (reference sequence). CDR3 size: 14 residues. V lost 5 bases, J lost 0 bases, and 3 bases stayed unmatched. The CDR3 nucleotides read TGTGCCAGTAGTTTCGGACAGGTGAACACTGAAGCTTTCTTT. Its protein is CASSFGQVNTEAFF.

This clone was seen once. The CDR3 DNA reads as TGTGCCAGCAGTTTGCATACAGGGGGCAAAGATCAGCCCCAGCATTTT. As protein: CASSLHTGGKDQPQHF. The rearrangement links TRBV27 to TRBJ1-5, with 9 bases fitting TRBD1. V trimming: 3 bases; J trimming: 5 bases; junction bases outside the gene matches: 8. Germline V gene data show CDR1 as MNHEY and CDR2 as SMNVEV (reference sequence). This CDR3 is 16 amino acids long.

This chain connects TRBV2 to TRBJ1-5, with D possibly TRBD1 on 6 matching bases. Germline lookup yields CDR1 SNHLY and CDR2 FYNNEI. V was shortened by 6 bases and J by 4 bases, with 16 bases between the two germline ends. The CDR3 runs to 15 residues. Written as DNA, the CDR3 is TGTGCCAGCAGGGGGGGCCAGAATCCTAATCAGCCCCAGCATTTT. This codes for CASRGGQNPNQPQHF.

J is TRBJ2-2 and V is TRBV2, with a possible D match to TRBD1 (6 bases). The CDR3 is made up of 13 amino acids. The V gene's germline CDR1 is SNHLY and CDR2 FYNNEI. V gave up 7 bases and J gave up 8 bases, with 14 bases separating them. CDR3 DNA: TGTGCCAGCACTGGGACATCGGGGGGGGAGCTGTTTTTT. Translating gives CASTGTSGGELFF.

The V and J genes are TRBV11-3 and TRBJ2-1; D possibly matches TRBD1 or TRBD2 (8 bases each). CDR1 and CDR2 from the germline V gene are SGHNT and YENEEA. The CDR3 contains 16 residues. The germline V and J ends were trimmed by 4 bases and 7 bases, with 20 bases remaining between them. As DNA, the CDR3 is TGTGCCAGCAGCTACAGGGGGGCGGGAGGCGCGAATGAGCAGTTCTTC. Its protein product is CASSYRGAGGANEQFF.

The chain has TRBV6-5 and TRBJ2-7; no reliable D call. V was pared by 4 bases and J by 2 bases, with 18 bases between. Germline V lookup: CDR1 MNHEY, CDR2 SVGAGI. The CDR3 runs 16 residues. CDR3 coding DNA: TGTGCCAGCAGTTCCTCCGCCATCGGCAGCACCTACGAGCAGTACTTC. Residues: CASSSSAIGSTYEQYF.

The chain carries TRBV5-1 and TRBJ1-2; D remains unclear. This CDR3 is built from 11 residues. V lost 0 bases and J lost 8, with 5 bases in between. Germline loops: CDR1 SGHRS, CDR2 YFSETQ. The CDR3: CASSLEDGYTF. The CDR3 DNA reads as TGCGCCAGCAGCTTGGAGGACGGCTACACCTTC.

The chain carries TRBV6-2 or TRBV6-3 and TRBJ2-5; 7 nucleotides match TRBD2. The CDR3 is 14 amino acids. The ends lost 2 bases at V and 4 bases at J; junction bases unmatched: 4. The germline V gene encodes CDR1 MNHEY and CDR2 SVGEGT. The CDR3 DNA follows: TGTGCCAGCAGTTACAGGGACTACCGAGAGACCCAGTACTTC. Protein: CASSYRDYRETQYF.

This clone was recorded only once. The chain uses TRBV4-3 and TRBJ1-2, with TRBD1 as a possible D gene (6 bases). The V gene lost 0 bases and the J gene lost 4 bases, with 12 bases spanning the gap. In germline, CDR1 is LGHNA, CDR2 YSLEER. The CDR3 sequence is 15 residues long. For the CDR3, the DNA is TGCGCCAGCAGCCAAGACTTCACAGGGATCTATGGCTACACCTTC. Amino acid sequence: CASSQDFTGIYGYTF.

The chain couples TRBV6-5 to TRBJ1-1, with D unresolved. Germline V gives CDR1 MNHEY, CDR2 SVGAGI. The CDR3 contains 13 residues. V was clipped by 8 bases and J by 2 bases, with 12 bases between them. The CDR3 bases are TGTGCCAGCCAACAGCTGGCCAACACTGAAGCTTTCTTT. Translated, it gives CASQQLANTEAFF.

This clone was observed once. The genes are TRBV29-1 and TRBJ1-6, with TRBD1 matching over 10 bases. There are 15 residues in the CDR3. With V trimmed by 7 bases and J by 5 bases, 8 bases remained unmatched. CDR1 and CDR2 (germline): SQVTM, ANQGSEA. The CDR3 coding sequence is TGCAGCGCCGCCGTTGGGACAGGGGATAATTCACCCCTCCACTTT. This encodes CSAAVGTGDNSPLHF.

This chain joins TRBV7-8 and TRBJ1-4; no firm D call. This CDR3 is 16 amino acids long. The V end lost 5 bases, the J end lost 2 bases, and 15 bases lay between the germline ends. Germline CDR1 SGHVS, CDR2 FQNEAQ. CDR3 DNA: TGTGCCAGCAGCCCCCGGCGCACGGGGACTAATGAAAAACTGTTTTTT. Residues: CASSPRRTGTNEKLFF.

V usage is TRBV7-2 and J usage is TRBJ2-5; TRBD1 is a possible D gene (5 bases). The CDR3 totals 15 residues. Between the trimmed V and J ends, which lost 5 bases and 5 bases, there was a span of 18 bases. Looked up from germline, CDR1 is SGHTA and CDR2 is FQGNSA. The CDR3 bases are TGTGCCAGCAGCCCCTCCCGCAGGGTAAGGGAGACCCAGTACTTC. The encoded protein is CASSPSRRVRETQYF.

V usage is TRBV28 and J usage is TRBJ1-5; 9 bases line up with TRBD1. Germline CDR1 MDHEN, CDR2 SYDVKM. The CDR3 consists of 17 residues. V lost 4 bases, J lost 5 bases, and 12 bases stayed unmatched. The CDR3 region is CASSYSMTGGNDQPQHF. The CDR3 region has the DNA TGTGCCAGCAGTTATTCCATGACAGGGGGAAATGATCAGCCCCAGCATTTT.